The source of this T cell receptor beta chain is a study of shared clonotypes between healthy human individuals. Study-wide results and limits: Naive CD4 clonotypes overlapped across a few donors at roughly 4.5%.

Concerning this clone itself: Its antigen is as yet unknown.

This table comes from immunoSEQ multiplex PCR, and its TCRdb copy is limited to in-frame clones, with some not included. The sample has approximately 2,300,000 clones, approximately 90% seen once. Sequencing used naive CD4+ T cells from PBMCs. Described subset: CD45RA+ positively selected. The TCR comes from a young man in good health. Some clones in this sample may be carry-over from other donors' samples.

CDR3 DNA sequence: TGTGCCAGCAGTGAAGCGCTGGGGGACTATGGCTACACCTTC. As protein: CASSEALGDYGYTF. V and J are TRBV2 and TRBJ1-2; D is possibly TRBD1 (5 bases). The V gene's germline CDR1 is SNHLY and CDR2 FYNNEI. The ends were cut back, 0 bases at V and 3 bases at J, with 8 bases in the middle. The CDR3 is made up of 14 amino acids. Full variable domain (outside the CDR3, taken from reference TRBV2 and TRBJ1-2): EPEVTQTPSHQVTQMGQEVILRCVPISNHLYFYWYRQILGQKVEFLVSFYNNEISEKSEIFDDQFSVERPDGSNFTLKIRSTKLEDSAMYFCASSEALGDYGYTFGSGTRLTVV.